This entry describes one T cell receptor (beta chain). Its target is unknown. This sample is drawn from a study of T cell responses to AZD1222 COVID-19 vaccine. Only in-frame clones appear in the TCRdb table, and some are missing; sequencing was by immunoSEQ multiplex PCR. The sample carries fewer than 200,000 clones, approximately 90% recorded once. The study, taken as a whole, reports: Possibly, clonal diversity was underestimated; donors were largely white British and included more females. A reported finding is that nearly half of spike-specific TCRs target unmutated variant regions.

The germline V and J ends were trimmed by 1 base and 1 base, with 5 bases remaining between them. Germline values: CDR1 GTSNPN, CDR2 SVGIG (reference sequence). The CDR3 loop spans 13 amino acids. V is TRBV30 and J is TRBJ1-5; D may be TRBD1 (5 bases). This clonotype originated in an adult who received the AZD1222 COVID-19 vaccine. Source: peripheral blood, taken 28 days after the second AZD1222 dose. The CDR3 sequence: CAWSEGSNQPQHF. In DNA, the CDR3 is TGTGCCTGGAGTGAGGGGAGCAATCAGCCCCAGCATTTT.